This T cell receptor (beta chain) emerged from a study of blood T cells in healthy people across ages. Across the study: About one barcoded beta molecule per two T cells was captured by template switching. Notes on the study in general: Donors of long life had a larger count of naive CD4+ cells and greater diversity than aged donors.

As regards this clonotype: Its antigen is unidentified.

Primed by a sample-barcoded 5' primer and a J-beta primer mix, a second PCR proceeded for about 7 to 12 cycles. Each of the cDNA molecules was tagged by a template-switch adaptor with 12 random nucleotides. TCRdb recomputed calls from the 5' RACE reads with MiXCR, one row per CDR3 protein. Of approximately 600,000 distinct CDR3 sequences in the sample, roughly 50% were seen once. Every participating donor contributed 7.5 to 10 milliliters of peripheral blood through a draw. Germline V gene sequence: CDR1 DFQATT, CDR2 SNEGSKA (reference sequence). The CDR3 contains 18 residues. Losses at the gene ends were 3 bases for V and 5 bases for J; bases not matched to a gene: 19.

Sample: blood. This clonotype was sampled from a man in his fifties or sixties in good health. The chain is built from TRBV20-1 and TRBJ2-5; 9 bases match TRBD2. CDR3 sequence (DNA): TGCAGTGCTAGCCCCCTAAGTGGCGGGGGGGCGTTTGATGAGACCCAGTACTTC. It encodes CSASPLSGGGAFDETQYF.